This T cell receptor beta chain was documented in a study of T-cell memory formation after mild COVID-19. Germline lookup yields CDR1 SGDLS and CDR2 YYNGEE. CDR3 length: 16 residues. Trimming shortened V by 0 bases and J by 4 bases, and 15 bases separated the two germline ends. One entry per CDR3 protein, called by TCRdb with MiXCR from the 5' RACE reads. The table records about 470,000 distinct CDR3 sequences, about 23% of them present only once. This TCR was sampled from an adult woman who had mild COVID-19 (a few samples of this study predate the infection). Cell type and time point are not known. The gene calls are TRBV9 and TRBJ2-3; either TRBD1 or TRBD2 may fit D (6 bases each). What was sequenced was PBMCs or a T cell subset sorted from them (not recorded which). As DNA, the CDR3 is TGTGCCAGCAGCGTAGTAGGGGGGTTAGGGTCAGATACGCAGTATTTT. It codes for CASSVVGGLGSDTQYF.